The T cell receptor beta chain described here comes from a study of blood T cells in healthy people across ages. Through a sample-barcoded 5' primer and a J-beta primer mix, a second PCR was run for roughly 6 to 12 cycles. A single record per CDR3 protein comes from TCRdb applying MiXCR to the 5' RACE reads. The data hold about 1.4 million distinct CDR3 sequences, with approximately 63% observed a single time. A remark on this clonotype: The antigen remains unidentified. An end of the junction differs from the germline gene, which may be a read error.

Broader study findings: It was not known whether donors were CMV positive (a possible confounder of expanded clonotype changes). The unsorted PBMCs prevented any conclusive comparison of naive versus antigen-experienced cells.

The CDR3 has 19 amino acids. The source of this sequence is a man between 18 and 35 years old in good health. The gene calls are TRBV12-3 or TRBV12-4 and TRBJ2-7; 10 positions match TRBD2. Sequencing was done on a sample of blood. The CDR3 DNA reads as TGTGCCGGCAGCCCCGGGACGGCTACCGGGACTAGCGACTACTACGAGCAGTACTTC. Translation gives CAGSPGTATGTSDYYEQYF.